This TCR beta chain was recorded in a study of blood T cell repertoires in COVID-19. About the research overall: PBMCs, B-cell-depleted T cells, or T cells provided the cDNA or gDNA that made up the material.

This clone has only one observation. Authors' data handling: Cell counts per sample came from amplifying reference gene primers. Using immunoSEQ multiplex PCR, the repertoire was profiled, and TCRdb retains in-frame clones only, with some absent. V and J calls and clone size are as listed in that table; D and trimming were resolved from the DNA. This sample has about 38,000 clones, with around 70% found just once. The CDR3 is 18 amino acids. The germline V gene has CDR1 KGHSH and CDR2 LQKENI. The V and J ends lost 3 bases and 0 bases, in that order; junction bases with no gene match: 8. Seattle cases were enrolled at active infection and followed longitudinally.

The origin of this receptor is a man between 65 and 85 years old with COVID-19, enrolled during active disease. The chain employs TRBV18 and TRBJ1-6, with 7 bases lining up with TRBD1. Sequencing input: peripheral blood. As DNA, the CDR3 is TGTGCCAGCTCACCGGGACAGCTATCTAGCTCCTATAATTCACCCCTCCACTTT. Its protein product is CASSPGQLSSSYNSPLHF.